The 18 T cell receptor beta chains below come from one sample, sequenced in a study of shared clonotypes between healthy human individuals. TCRdb's table, derived via immunoSEQ multiplex PCR, lists solely in-frame clones and lacks some. The top ten clones hold over 20% of a sample with about 110,000 clones, roughly two thirds of them seen once. Sequencing was performed on memory CD8+ T cells sorted from blood. Subset reported: CD45RO+ cells pooled with CCR7-negative TemRA cells. The receptors were gathered from a woman aged 30 to 39 in good health.

The rearrangement links TRBV7-6 to TRBJ1-1; D unresolved. Germline V gives CDR1 SGHVS, CDR2 FNYEAQ. CDR3 length: 12 residues. The germline V and J ends were trimmed by 5 bases and 4 bases, with 8 bases remaining between them. DNA of the CDR3: TGTGCCAGCAGCCCCGGGCGCACTGAAGCTTTCTTT. Translation gives CASSPGRTEAFF.

The chain is built from TRBV13 and TRBJ2-7, with 14 nucleotides matching TRBD2. The V gene end was trimmed by 5 bases and the J gene end by 7 bases; junction bases not matched to a gene: 7. Germline CDR1 is PRHDT and CDR2 is FYEKMQ (reference sequence). CDR3 length: 15 amino acids. CDR3 protein: CASSEGLAGEEEQYF. The CDR3 DNA reads as TGTGCCAGCAGCGAGGGACTAGCGGGAGAGGAAGAGCAGTACTTC.

Ten or more counts support this clone. V usage is TRBV6-1 and J usage is TRBJ2-6, with D possibly called TRBD1 or TRBD2 (5 bases each). Germline lookup yields CDR1 MNHNS and CDR2 SASEGT. CDR3 length: 14 residues. Trimming left V 4 bases short and J 8 bases short, with 12 bases between. The CDR3 reads CASSGRDETNVLTF. As DNA, the CDR3 is TGTGCCAGCAGTGGCCGGGACGAAACCAACGTCCTGACTTTC.

The rearrangement joins TRBV11-2 to TRBJ2-1, with D perhaps TRBD2 (6 bases). This CDR3 has 17 amino acids. Germline CDR1 SGHAT, CDR2 FQNNGV. Between the trimmed V and J ends, which lost 5 bases and 0 bases, there was a span of 17 bases. The CDR3 spells CASSRSVAAVSYNEQFF. The CDR3 bases are TGTGCCAGCAGCCGCTCCGTAGCGGCCGTCTCCTACAATGAGCAGTTCTTC.

This clone was seen more than once but under ten times. The V and J genes are TRBV7-2 and TRBJ2-7, with 13 bases aligning to TRBD2. Trimming cost V 5 bases and J 9 bases; bases outside gene matches: 10. CDR1 and CDR2 (germline): SGHTA, FQGNSA. The CDR3 covers 15 residues. CDR3 protein: CASSLDPGLAGMQYF. DNA of the CDR3: TGTGCCAGCAGCCTAGATCCGGGACTAGCGGGAATGCAGTACTTC.

V and J are TRBV30 and TRBJ1-1; D is perhaps TRBD1 (5 bases). Germline-derived CDR1 and CDR2 are GTSNPN and SVGIG (reference sequence). V lost 1 base, J lost 3 bases, and 24 bases lay in between. The CDR3 has 18 residues. The CDR3 nucleotides read TGTGCCTGGAGTGAGCTTCAGGGCCCTCTCGAGTTGGACACTGAAGCTTTCTTT. This gives the protein CAWSELQGPLELDTEAFF. Variable domain in full (rest from reference TRBV30 and TRBJ1-1): SQTIHQWPATLVQPVGSPLSLECTVEGTSNPNLYWYRQAAGRGLQLLFYSVGIGQISSEVPQNLSASRPQDRQFILSSKKLLLSDSGFYLCAWSELQGPLELDTEAFFGQGTRLTVV.

This chain links TRBV15 with TRBJ1-4; 9 bases map to TRBD1. Trimming took 3 bases from V and 4 from J; bases not matched to a gene: 12. From germline, CDR1 is LNHNV and CDR2 YYDKDF (reference sequence). This CDR3 has 18 amino acids. Here the CDR3 reads CATSSAGTGFVRNEKLFF. The CDR3 region has the DNA TGTGCCACCAGCAGCGCTGGGACAGGGTTTGTCCGTAATGAAAAACTGTTTTTT.

The rearrangement joins TRBV7-2 to TRBJ1-3; D ambiguous. Trimming took 1 base from V and 0 from J, leaving 7 bases between them. The CDR3 consists of 15 residues. Germline-derived CDR1 and CDR2 are SGHTA and FQGNSA. CDR3 amino acids: CASSLGGVSGNTIYF. The CDR3 nucleotides read TGTGCCAGCAGCTTAGGCGGGGTCTCTGGAAACACCATATATTTT.

This clone was recorded once. V is TRBV20-1 and J is TRBJ2-3, with D hard to call. This CDR3 region has 11 residues. Trimming cost V 2 bases and J 4 bases, with 4 bases left between them. Germline CDR1 reads DFQATT; CDR2 reads SNEGSKA (reference sequence). The CDR3 DNA follows: TGCAGTGCTAGAAGGCCAGATACGCAGTATTTT. This encodes CSARRPDTQYF.

The genes are TRBV5-1 and TRBJ2-1; 10 nucleotides match TRBD1. J lost 5 bases, V lost 4 bases, and 6 bases had no gene match. This CDR3 contains 15 residues. The germline V gene has CDR1 SGHRS and CDR2 YFSETQ. CDR3 in DNA: TGCGCCAGCAGCCCCCGGGACAGGGGCCACAATGAGCAGTTCTTC. Its translation is CASSPRDRGHNEQFF.

The V and J genes are TRBV7-9 and TRBJ1-4; D might be TRBD1 (5 bases). Per the germline V gene, CDR1 is SEHNR and CDR2 is FQNEAQ (reference sequence). V was trimmed by 5 bases and J by 8 bases, leaving 18 bases between them. There are 15 residues in the CDR3. The CDR3 sequence is CASSQTTGRREKLFF. The CDR3 bases are TGTGCCAGCAGCCAGACAACGGGGCGACGGGAAAAACTGTTTTTT.

This chain joins TRBV29-1 and TRBJ2-7; D gene unclear. Germline V CDR1 and CDR2: SQVTM, ANQGSEA. The CDR3 length is 15 residues. Trimming shortened V by 4 bases and J by 2 bases, and 18 bases separated the two germline ends. CDR3: CSVGIPWYSTYEQYF. The DNA for the CDR3 is TGCAGCGTTGGGATCCCTTGGTACTCCACCTACGAGCAGTACTTC.

The sample holds one count of this clone. The V gene is TRBV20-1, the J gene TRBJ2-2; no definite D call. Germline-derived CDR1 and CDR2 are DFQATT and SNEGSKA (reference sequence). V gave up 5 bases and J gave up 8 bases, with 6 bases separating them. The CDR3 consists of 10 residues. The CDR3 loop is CSAPMGELFF. CDR3 coding DNA: TGCAGTGCTCCCATGGGGGAGCTGTTTTTT.

This chain links TRBV6-6 with TRBJ1-5, with D possibly matching TRBD1 (5 bases). Germline CDR1 is MNHNY and CDR2 is SVGAGI (reference sequence). This CDR3 contains 15 residues. V shed 2 bases and J shed 0 bases, with 8 bases lying between them. The CDR3 nucleotides are TGTGCCAGCAGTTACCGACAGAATAGCAATCAGCCCCAGCATTTT. Translating gives CASSYRQNSNQPQHF.

The chain has TRBV5-5 and TRBJ1-6; possibly TRBD1 for D (5 bases). Trimming pared 4 bases from V and 5 bases from J, leaving 10 bases between. CDR3 length: 14 amino acids. Germline V gene sequence: CDR1 SGHKS, CDR2 YYEKEE (reference sequence). CDR3 amino acids: CASSRRVDNSPLHF. The CDR3 nucleotides are TGTGCCAGCAGCCGCAGGGTAGATAATTCACCCCTCCACTTT.

This clone occurred once. The chain joins TRBV6-1 to TRBJ2-7; no firm D call. Germline loops: CDR1 MNHNS, CDR2 SASEGT. The V end was cut by 7 bases, the J end by 4 bases, with 8 bases between. The CDR3 runs 11 residues. CDR3 amino acids: CASIIGYEQYF. CDR3 DNA: TGTGCCAGCATAATAGGATACGAGCAGTACTTC.

This chain links TRBV5-4 with TRBJ2-1, with TRBD1 matching 9 bases. Germline CDR1 is SGHNT and CDR2 is YYREEE (reference sequence). With V trimmed by 1 base and J by 4 bases, 3 bases remained unmatched. The CDR3 runs to 15 residues. DNA for the CDR3: TGTGCCAGCAGCTTGCCGGGACAGGGATACAATGAGCAGTTCTTC. Translated: CASSLPGQGYNEQFF.

The chain links TRBV9 to TRBJ2-3; the match to TRBD2 covers 11 bases. V shed 7 bases and J 5 bases; nucleotides not matched to a gene: 6. CDR1 SGDLS and CDR2 YYNGEE come from the germline V gene. This CDR3 has 14 amino acids. This CDR3 reads CASGVAGGGDTQYF. The CDR3 nucleotides are TGTGCCAGCGGGGTAGCGGGAGGGGGAGATACGCAGTATTTT.